The 22 T cell receptor beta chains reported below all come from one sample, sequenced in a study of blood T cell repertoires in COVID-19. Assay used: immunoSEQ multiplex PCR; TCRdb lists only in-frame clones, some missing. The data contain 95,000 to 120,000 clones, approximately 85% of them singletons. The sample taken for sequencing was peripheral blood. These receptors all stem from a human donor in a cohort sampled during active COVID-19.

This chain joins TRBV7-9 and TRBJ2-7, with 10 bases lining up with TRBD2. The V segment lost 6 bases and the J segment 4 bases; nucleotides outside the gene matches: 3. Germline V gene lookup returns CDR1 SEHNR and CDR2 FQNEAQ (reference sequence). The CDR3 loop spans 13 amino acids. The CDR3 protein is CASSPSGSYEQYF. CDR3 bases: TGTGCCAGCAGTCCTAGCGGGAGTTACGAGCAGTACTTC.

This sequence joins TRBV19 and TRBJ2-3; 11 bases line up with TRBD2. The CDR3 is 18 amino acids. Per germline, CDR1 LNHDA and CDR2 SQIVND (reference sequence). V dropped 7 bases and J dropped 0; count of bases not matched to a gene: 12. The CDR3 is CASNQGLAVIRSTDTQYF. The CDR3 DNA is TGTGCCAGTAATCAGGGACTAGCGGTGATAAGGAGCACAGATACGCAGTATTTT.

The chain is built from TRBV24-1 and TRBJ1-5; D is uncertain. The CDR3 extends over 17 amino acids. Deletions cut 1 base from V and 0 bases from J, with 12 bases between. Germline V gene sequence: CDR1 KGHDR, CDR2 SFDVKD. In DNA, the CDR3 is TGTGCCACCAGTGATTTAGGAGTAGATTTTAGCAATCAGCCCCAGCATTTT. It specifies CATSDLGVDFSNQPQHF.

This chain connects TRBV29-1 to TRBJ1-2; D possibly corresponds to TRBD1 (5 bases). Germline assignment: CDR1 SQVTM and CDR2 ANQGSEA. This CDR3 has 13 residues. Trimming pared 4 bases from V and 5 bases from J, leaving 14 bases between. This chain's CDR3 is CSVGAGESYGYTF. The DNA of the CDR3 is TGCAGCGTTGGGGCGGGGGAATCGTATGGCTACACCTTC.

A single count supports this clone. The chain has TRBV7-2 and TRBJ2-1, with D perhaps matching TRBD1 (6 bases). Looked up from germline, CDR1 is SGHTA and CDR2 is FQGNSA. The CDR3 length is 18 residues. Deletions cut 0 bases from V and 0 bases from J, with 15 bases between. CDR3 sequence: CASSLAALMDSSYNEQFF. The CDR3 DNA follows: TGTGCCAGCAGCTTAGCGGCTCTAATGGACAGCTCCTACAATGAGCAGTTCTTC.

The rearrangement uses TRBV2 and TRBJ1-3; D unresolved. The CDR3 covers 12 residues. Trimming cost V 6 bases and J 1 base, with 4 bases left between them. Germline V CDR1 and CDR2: SNHLY, FYNNEI. CDR3 nucleotide sequence: TGTGCCAGCAGCTTTTCTGGAAACACCATATATTTT. This gives the protein CASSFSGNTIYF.

V and J are TRBV12-3 or TRBV12-4 and TRBJ2-2; D perhaps matches TRBD2 (6 bases). This CDR3 region has 12 residues. V was trimmed by 8 bases and J by 7 bases, leaving 11 bases between them. CDR3 coding DNA: TGTGCCAGCGGTCGGCGGGGCGGGGAGCTGTTTTTT. Its translation is CASGRRGGELFF.

This rearrangement joins TRBV27 to TRBJ2-1; D remains ambiguous. Germline CDR1 reads MNHEY; CDR2 reads SMNVEV (reference sequence). The CDR3 totals 16 residues. Trimming pared 5 bases from V and 0 bases from J, leaving 14 bases between. The CDR3 coding sequence is TGTGCCAGCAGTCCAGAGACACTCAGCTCCTACAATGAGCAGTTCTTC. Translation: CASSPETLSSYNEQFF.

V gene TRBV5-1 combines with J gene TRBJ1-1, with D unresolved. The germline V gene has CDR1 SGHRS and CDR2 YFSETQ. Between the trimmed V and J ends, which lost 0 bases and 0 bases, there was a span of 3 bases. The CDR3 has 13 amino acids. The CDR3 region is CASSLVVNTEAFF. DNA for the CDR3: TGCGCCAGCAGCTTGGTAGTGAACACTGAAGCTTTCTTT.

The chain couples TRBV19 to TRBJ2-7; a possible D gene is TRBD1 (5 bases). V was trimmed by 3 bases and J by 6 bases, leaving 24 bases between them. This CDR3 spans 17 amino acids. Germline lookup yields CDR1 LNHDA and CDR2 SQIVND (reference sequence). The CDR3 nucleotides are TGTGCCAGTAGTATCGTTGCTTCCCCAAGACAGTCGTCCGAGCAGTACTTC. Its protein is CASSIVASPRQSSEQYF.

This clone occurred a few times. The chain recombines TRBV27 with TRBJ1-1; D is uncertain. CDR3 length equals 14 residues. V was shortened by 5 bases and J by 1 base, with 11 bases between the two germline ends. The germline V gene encodes CDR1 MNHEY and CDR2 SMNVEV (reference sequence). CDR3 DNA: TGTGCCAGCAGTGGAGGTCTTTCGAACACTGAAGCTTTCTTT. It translates to CASSGGLSNTEAFF.

V is TRBV6-5 and J is TRBJ2-7, with 7 bases lining up with TRBD1. V was pared by 6 bases and J by 5 bases, with 7 bases of the junction left unmatched. Germline V gene data show CDR1 as MNHEY and CDR2 as SVGAGI. The CDR3 covers 13 residues. The CDR3 sequence: CASRTSQGHEQYF. The CDR3 nucleotides are TGTGCCAGCAGGACCTCACAGGGGCACGAGCAGTACTTC.

Here the CDR3 reads CASSQDGSTEAFF. For the CDR3, the DNA is TGCGCCAGCAGCCAAGATGGTAGCACTGAAGCTTTCTTT. This chain connects TRBV4-1 to TRBJ1-1; D is unclear. Trimming removed 0 bases from V and 4 bases from J, with 6 bases in between. The germline CDR1 and CDR2 sequences are MGHRA and YSYEKL. This CDR3 comprises 13 residues.

This chain joins TRBV7-3 and TRBJ2-3; 9 nucleotides agree with TRBD2. Germline V gene data show CDR1 as SGHTA and CDR2 as FQGTGA. The CDR3 contains 16 residues. With 7 bases clipped from V and 1 base from J, the junction kept 9 bases outside the gene matches. The CDR3 sequence: CASTPPASGGTDTQYF. In nucleotides, the CDR3 is TGTGCCAGCACCCCCCCGGCTAGCGGGGGCACAGATACGCAGTATTTT.

This clone was seen only a few times. The chain links TRBV25-1 to TRBJ1-3; D possibly corresponds to TRBD1 (5 bases). The length of the CDR3 is 14 residues. Per the germline V gene, CDR1 is MGHDK and CDR2 is SYGVNS. The V gene lost 4 bases and the J gene lost 5 bases, with 12 bases spanning the gap. The chain's CDR3 is CASSGSAGRNTIYF. CDR3 DNA sequence: TGTGCCAGCAGTGGGTCGGCAGGGCGAAACACCATATATTTT.

The chain links TRBV2 to TRBJ1-1; D ambiguous. The CDR3 consists of 12 residues. V lost 4 bases to trimming and J lost 1 base, with 4 bases between them. Germline CDR1 reads SNHLY; CDR2 reads FYNNEI. CDR3 region: CASSGGNTEAFF. DNA for the CDR3: TGTGCCAGCAGTGGAGGGAACACTGAAGCTTTCTTT.

The chain uses TRBV19 and TRBJ1-2; D uncertain. The CDR3 length is 14 residues. Trimming left V 4 bases short and J 1 base short, with 10 bases between. Germline V CDR1 and CDR2: LNHDA, SQIVND (reference sequence). Here the CDR3 reads CASSREALNYGYTF. CDR3 DNA: TGTGCCAGTAGTAGGGAGGCCCTTAACTATGGCTACACCTTC. Using reference TRBV19 and TRBJ1-2 for the parts outside the CDR3, the full variable domain is DGGITQSPKYLFRKEGQNVTLSCEQNLNHDAMYWYRQDPGQGLRLIYYSQIVNDFQKGDIAEGYSVSREKKESFPLTVTSAQKNPTAFYLCASSREALNYGYTFGSGTRLTVV.

Turning to this clone: This specimen includes other DNA sequences encoding the same CDR3. The chain combines TRBV28 with TRBJ1-5; D unclear. The V end was cut by 8 bases, the J end by 3 bases, with 5 bases between. The germline gives CDR1 MDHEN, CDR2 SYDVKM. The CDR3 consists of 11 residues. CDR3 in amino acids: CASSLNQPQHF. The CDR3 nucleotides are TGTGCCAGCTCCCTCAATCAGCCCCAGCATTTT.

The chain employs TRBV12-3 or TRBV12-4 and TRBJ2-1, with 7 bases matching TRBD1. J lost 8 bases, V lost 6 bases, and 7 bases had no gene match. The CDR3 spans 13 residues. The CDR3 nucleotides read TGTGCCAGCAGCCCAGGACAGGCTGATGAGCAGTTCTTC. Translation: CASSPGQADEQFF.

The rearrangement joins TRBV13 to TRBJ2-2; D ambiguous. Germline assignment: CDR1 PRHDT and CDR2 FYEKMQ (reference sequence). The CDR3 loop spans 15 amino acids. The V and J ends lost 0 bases and 6 bases respectively, with 11 bases between them. The chain's CDR3 is CASSLGPSYPGELFF. Here the CDR3 DNA reads TGTGCCAGCAGCTTAGGCCCCAGTTACCCCGGGGAGCTGTTTTTT.

V and J are TRBV5-6 and TRBJ2-7; TRBD1 matches 7 bases. There are 16 residues in the CDR3. J was trimmed by 0 bases and V by 2 bases; bases with no gene match: 8. Germline CDR1 and CDR2: SGHDT and YYEEEE. CDR3 amino acids: CASSFRTGDTSYEQYF. As DNA, the CDR3 is TGTGCCAGCAGCTTTCGGACAGGCGATACCTCCTACGAGCAGTACTTC.

This chain uses TRBV5-1 with TRBJ1-5, with 8 bases that match TRBD1. The CDR3 loop spans 14 amino acids. Germline CDR1 reads SGHRS; CDR2 reads YFSETQ. V shed 3 bases, J shed 6 bases, and the junction held 5 bases outside the gene matches. The CDR3 region has the DNA TGCGCCAGCAGCTCACAGGGGGGGGGTCAGCCCCAGCATTTT. Protein sequence: CASSSQGGGQPQHF.